This T cell receptor beta chain derives from a study of T cell changes during pregnancy in multiple sclerosis. The CDR3 loop spans 14 amino acids. With V trimmed by 0 bases and J by 5 bases, 5 bases remained unmatched. CDR1 and CDR2 (germline): SGHRS, YFSETQ. The table came from immunoSEQ multiplex PCR; TCRdb's copy has only in-frame clones and leaves some out. The sample lists about 80,000 clones, 92% seen once, with 2.6% in the top ten. This clonotype was sampled from a female donor with multiple sclerosis, enrolled in a pregnancy study. This specimen consisted of peripheral blood, obtained before pregnancy. The V and J genes are TRBV5-1 and TRBJ2-7, with 7 bases matching TRBD1. This CDR3 reads CASSLAAGGNEQYF. The DNA of the CDR3 is TGCGCCAGCAGCTTGGCGGCAGGGGGTAACGAGCAGTACTTC.